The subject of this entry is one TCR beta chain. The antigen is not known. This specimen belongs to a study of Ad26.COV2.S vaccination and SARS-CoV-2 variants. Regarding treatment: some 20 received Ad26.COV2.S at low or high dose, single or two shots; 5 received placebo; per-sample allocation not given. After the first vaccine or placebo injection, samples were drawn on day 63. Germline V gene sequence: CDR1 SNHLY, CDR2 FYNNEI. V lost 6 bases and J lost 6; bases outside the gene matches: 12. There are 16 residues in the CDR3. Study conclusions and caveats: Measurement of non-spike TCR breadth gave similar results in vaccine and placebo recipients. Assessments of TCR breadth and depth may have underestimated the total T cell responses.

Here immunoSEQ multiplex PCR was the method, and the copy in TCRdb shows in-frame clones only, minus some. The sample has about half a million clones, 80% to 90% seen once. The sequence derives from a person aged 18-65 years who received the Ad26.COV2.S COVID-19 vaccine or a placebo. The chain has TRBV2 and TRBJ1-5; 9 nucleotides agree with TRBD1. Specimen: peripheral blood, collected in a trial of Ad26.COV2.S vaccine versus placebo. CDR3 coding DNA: TGTGCCAGCAGGCAAGACAGGGGGGGTTCCGGTCAGCCCCAGCATTTT. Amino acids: CASRQDRGGSGQPQHF.